This TCR beta chain comes out of a study of OX40 agonist ivuxolimab in advanced cancers. Whole-study context: Those enrolled were 80% to 85% male, with a mean age of about 60 years and ages from roughly 23 to 79. Earlier treatment with anti-PD-1, anti-PD-L1 or anti-CTLA-4 was permitted, and over 35% had received some.

Sequencing was performed with immunoSEQ multiplex PCR; in TCRdb, only in-frame clones are kept and a portion is missing. The table lists around 62,000 clones, more than 65% of them singletons. Only a few counts were recorded for this clone. What it binds is not known. Germline V CDR1 and CDR2: MNHEY, SMNVEV (reference sequence). Trimming took 5 bases from V and 0 from J; bases not matched to a gene: 3. This CDR3 contains 15 residues. Study conclusions and caveats: Partial responders treated at 0.1-3.0 mg/kg exhibited clonal expansion among the lowest measured. Circulating CD4+ and CD8+ T cells showed clonal expansion by week 6 at 0.1 to 3.0 mg/kg.

Sequencing used CD4+ or CD8+ T cells sorted from blood, obtained in a trial of the OX40 agonist ivuxolimab. This TCR derives from an adult with an advanced solid tumor such as melanoma, head and neck, liver or kidney cancer. This chain joins TRBV27 and TRBJ2-1; TRBD1 matches 8 bases. The CDR3 spells CASSAGQGSYNEQFF. The CDR3 region has the DNA TGTGCCAGCAGTGCCGGACAGGGCTCCTACAATGAGCAGTTCTTC.